Following are 15 T cell receptor beta chains from one sample sequenced in a study of shared clonotypes between healthy human individuals. Only in-frame clones appear in the TCRdb table, and some are missing; sequencing was by immunoSEQ multiplex PCR. The profile shows about 1.1 million clones, approximately 80% of them singletons. The sequenced sample consisted of memory CD4+ T cells from PBMCs. Sample subset: CD45RA-negative fraction. The receptor source for this set is a man between 18 and 29 years old in good health. Some clones in this sample may be carry-over from other donors' samples.

This clone was picked up a small number of times. The V and J genes are TRBV30 and TRBJ1-1; D gene unclear. From germline, CDR1 is GTSNPN and CDR2 SVGIG (reference sequence). The CDR3 has 13 amino acids. Trimming pared 8 bases from V and 4 bases from J, leaving 17 bases between. The CDR3 loop is CARGPRRVTEAFF. Here the CDR3 DNA reads TGTGCCCGTGGACCCCGGCGGGTCACTGAAGCTTTCTTT.

The V and J genes are TRBV11-2 and TRBJ2-1; possible D gene TRBD2, 5 bases. The CDR3 is 15 amino acids. V lost 4 bases and J 6 bases, leaving 16 bases between the germline ends. Germline assignment: CDR1 SGHAT and CDR2 FQNNGV. The CDR3 coding sequence is TGTGCCAGCAGCTCAGAGCGGCTACGAGGCAATGAGCAGTTCTTC. Translation: CASSSERLRGNEQFF.

V gene TRBV7-2 combines with J gene TRBJ2-7, with 9 bases matching TRBD1. V gave up 5 bases and J gave up 6 bases; unmatched junction bases: 11. CDR3 length: 15 residues. Per the germline V gene, CDR1 is SGHTA and CDR2 is FQGNSA. DNA of the CDR3: TGTGCCAGCAGCGCCTCCGGGACAGGGAGGGCCGAGCAGTACTTC. This translates into CASSASGTGRAEQYF.

To note about this clone: This is likely an artifact of a read error, given a far larger clone one base away. The chain has TRBV6-6 and TRBJ1-1; D is unclear. The CDR3 runs to 13 residues. V was clipped by 7 bases and J by 1 base, with 10 bases between them. CDR1 is MNHNY and CDR2 is SVGAGI in the germline V gene (reference sequence). In DNA, the CDR3 is TGTGCCAGCAATCGAACAGAGAACACTGAAGCTTTCTTT. Its translation is CASNRTENTEAFF.

With regard to this clone: The junction differs from germline at one of its ends, possibly a read error. The chain couples TRBV6-1 to TRBJ2-7, with 10 bases lining up with TRBD1. Germline CDR1 MNHNS, CDR2 SASEGT. CDR3 length: 15 amino acids. The DNA of the CDR3 is TGTGCCAGCAGAGAAGGGACAGGGGATACCTACGAGCAGTACTTC. It encodes CASREGTGDTYEQYF.

There are a few counts of this clone. The J gene is TRBJ2-3, the V gene TRBV27; the D is unclear. The CDR3 sequence is 11 residues long. Germline V lookup: CDR1 MNHEY, CDR2 SMNVEV (reference sequence). V lost 5 bases, J lost 2 bases, and 2 bases lay in between. The CDR3 sequence is CASSTTDTQYF. CDR3 DNA sequence: TGTGCCAGCAGTACCACAGATACGCAGTATTTT.

V and J are TRBV9 and TRBJ1-6, with a weak D call TRBD1 (6 bases). Germline V gives CDR1 SGDLS, CDR2 YYNGEE. The CDR3 is made up of 15 amino acids. Trimming pared 0 bases from V and 9 bases from J, leaving 13 bases between. CDR3 sequence reads: CASSVALDSLSPLHF. The CDR3 nucleotides read TGTGCCAGCAGCGTAGCTCTGGACAGTCTTTCACCCCTCCACTTT.

The chain links TRBV28 to TRBJ1-2; D call uncertain. V lost 8 bases and J lost 7, with 11 bases in between. The germline V gene has CDR1 MDHEN and CDR2 SYDVKM. This CDR3 spans 11 amino acids. CDR3 residues: CASGSWAGYTF. CDR3 nucleotides: TGTGCCAGCGGATCCTGGGCTGGCTACACCTTC.

V and J are TRBV7-3 and TRBJ2-1, with D perhaps matching TRBD2 (5 bases). The CDR3 is 13 residues long. V was pared by 5 bases and J by 4 bases, with 9 bases between. The V gene's germline CDR1 is SGHTA and CDR2 FQGTGA. CDR3 in DNA: TGTGCCAGCAGCGCAACTAGATACAATGAGCAGTTCTTC. This translates into CASSATRYNEQFF.

The chain employs TRBV6-5 and TRBJ1-1; D perhaps matches TRBD1 (5 bases). Germline V gene lookup returns CDR1 MNHEY and CDR2 SVGAGI. The CDR3 consists of 14 residues. The V end lost 7 bases, the J end lost 6 bases, and 18 bases lay between the germline ends. CDR3 nucleotide sequence: TGTGCCAGCAAGGCCCCAGGGCTAACAGCTGAAGCTTTCTTT. It specifies CASKAPGLTAEAFF.

The V gene is TRBV19, the J gene TRBJ1-5; TRBD1 agrees at 8 bases. The J segment lost 2 bases and the V segment lost 7 bases, leaving 7 bases of the junction unmatched. This CDR3 is built from 15 residues. The germline gives CDR1 LNHDA, CDR2 SQIVND (reference sequence). The CDR3 bases are TGTGCCAGTACCCCCAGGGGGCCGGGCAATCAGCCCCAGCATTTT. It encodes CASTPRGPGNQPQHF. The complete variable domain, with remaining parts taken from reference TRBV19 and TRBJ1-5, reads DGGITQSPKYLFRKEGQNVTLSCEQNLNHDAMYWYRQDPGQGLRLIYYSQIVNDFQKGDIAEGYSVSREKKESFPLTVTSAQKNPTAFYLCASTPRGPGNQPQHFGDGTRLSIL.

The V call is TRBV19, the J call TRBJ2-1; 7 bases agree with TRBD2. After removal of 1 base from V and 10 bases from J, the junction contained 19 bases not matched to a gene. This CDR3 has 18 residues. Per germline, CDR1 LNHDA and CDR2 SQIVND (reference sequence). This CDR3 is CASSIGGLWLAATNEQFF. CDR3 in DNA: TGTGCCAGTAGTATAGGTGGTTTGTGGCTAGCGGCGACTAACGAGCAGTTCTTC.

This clone has just one count. The chain couples TRBV11-2 to TRBJ1-1; 8 nucleotides align to TRBD1. The CDR3 has 14 amino acids. Germline V gene data show CDR1 as SGHAT and CDR2 as FQNNGV. V was clipped by 5 bases and J by 3 bases; unmatched bases: 5. Written as DNA, the CDR3 is TGTGCCAGCAGCCCGACAGGGGCGGACACTGAAGCTTTCTTT. It translates to CASSPTGADTEAFF.

This chain uses TRBV4-1 with TRBJ2-4, with D tentatively TRBD1 (6 bases). Germline V gene data show CDR1 as MGHRA and CDR2 as YSYEKL. V was cut by 3 bases and J by 6 bases, with 9 bases left in between. This CDR3 is 13 amino acids long. The CDR3: CASSQQGGNIQYF. The CDR3 DNA sequence: TGCGCCAGCAGCCAGCAAGGGGGAAACATTCAGTACTTC.

The rearrangement uses TRBV9 and TRBJ2-6, with D uncertain. The CDR3 sequence is 15 residues long. CDR1 and CDR2 from the germline V gene are SGDLS and YYNGEE. V was clipped by 6 bases and J by 0 bases, with 10 bases between them. The CDR3 protein is CASTPWDSGANVLTF. The CDR3 DNA is TGTGCCAGCACCCCGTGGGACTCTGGGGCCAACGTCCTGACTTTC.